A single sample is the source of the 24 T cell receptor beta chains below, sequenced in a study of blood T cells in healthy people across ages. A second about 6 to 12 cycle PCR used barcoded and J-beta primers. TCRdb processed the 5' RACE reads anew with MiXCR; each CDR3 protein has one entry. This sample has hundreds of thousands of distinct CDR3 sequences, with 24% found just once. These data are also associated with another study on T cells of mothers and their children.

The specimen was blood. The receptors were sampled from a boy aged 10-17 years in good health.

This clonotype was observed a few times. The chain has TRBV5-1 and TRBJ2-6; 10 bases fit TRBD1. The CDR3 has 17 amino acids. Germline V gene lookup returns CDR1 SGHRS and CDR2 YFSETQ. The ends lost 0 bases at V and 2 bases at J; junction bases unmatched: 2. The CDR3 is CASSLEGQGAGANVLTF. CDR3 bases: TGCGCCAGCAGCTTGGAAGGACAGGGGGCTGGGGCCAACGTCCTGACTTTC.

A remark on this clonotype: At one end the junction does not follow the germline gene, possibly because of a read error. The V and J genes are TRBV4-3 and TRBJ2-7; no clear D. The CDR3 is 14 amino acids. Germline CDR1 and CDR2: LGHNA and YSLEER. Here the CDR3 DNA reads TGCGCCAGCGGCCAAGCTCGAAACCGAGGCGAGCAGTACTTC. Encoded protein: CASGQARNRGEQYF.

This clonotype was seen only a few times. The V gene is TRBV9, the J gene TRBJ2-5; D is unclear. Gene TRBJ2-7 matches the end of the DNA better, so the J call may be wrong. The CDR3 has 13 residues. Germline lookup yields CDR1 SGDLS and CDR2 YYNGEE. The chain's CDR3 is CASSVEASYEQYF. The CDR3 DNA is TGTGCCAGCAGCGTAGAGGCTAGCTACGAGCAGTACTTC.

V gene TRBV27 combines with J gene TRBJ1-1, with D tentatively TRBD1 (5 bases). The length of the CDR3 is 16 residues. CDR1 and CDR2 from the germline V gene are MNHEY and SMNVEV (reference sequence). The ends were cut back, 6 bases at V and 0 bases at J, with 17 bases in the middle. The CDR3 protein is CASSRRPGLLNTEAFF. DNA of the CDR3: TGTGCCAGCAGCCGACGCCCGGGACTGCTGAACACTGAAGCTTTCTTT.

This clonotype was seen a few times. V gene TRBV15 combines with J gene TRBJ2-1, with TRBD2 identical over 14 bases. The CDR3 is 16 amino acids. CDR1 and CDR2 (germline): LNHNV, YYDKDF (reference sequence). Trimming cost V 2 bases and J 11 bases; bases outside gene matches: 8. The CDR3 loop reads CATSRRLAGGDAKQFF. As DNA, the CDR3 is TGTGCCACCAGCAGACGACTAGCGGGAGGGGACGCCAAGCAGTTCTTC.

This clonotype was detected a few times. The V gene is TRBV24-1, the J gene TRBJ2-1; the match to TRBD2 covers 14 bases. Germline V gene sequence: CDR1 KGHDR, CDR2 SFDVKD. The V segment lost 4 bases and the J segment 0 bases; nucleotides outside the gene matches: 10. The CDR3 runs 20 residues. CDR3 nucleotide sequence: TGTGCCACCAGTGAGTCGGGACTAGCGGGGGCCCGGAGCTCCTACAATGAGCAGTTCTTC. It is translated as CATSESGLAGARSSYNEQFF.

The chain is built from TRBV5-1 and TRBJ2-7, with D possibly matching TRBD1 (5 bases). Germline CDR1 SGHRS, CDR2 YFSETQ. The CDR3 has 13 residues. Trimming stripped 1 base from V and 7 bases from J, with 12 bases between. CDR3 nucleotide sequence: TGCGCCAGCAGCTTGAGGGGAAACTGGGAGCAGTACTTC. It encodes CASSLRGNWEQYF.

The chain joins TRBV5-6 to TRBJ2-1; tentative D call: TRBD1 (6 bases). The CDR3 spans 17 residues. Germline-derived CDR1 and CDR2 are SGHDT and YYEEEE. The V gene lost 3 bases and the J gene lost 3 bases, with 19 bases spanning the gap. CDR3 nucleotides: TGTGCCAGCAGCTGGGGGCAGGGTTCGGGCCGCTACAATGAGCAGTTCTTC. Its translation: CASSWGQGSGRYNEQFF.

V is TRBV28 and J is TRBJ2-1; 14 positions agree with TRBD2. Germline-derived CDR1 and CDR2 are MDHEN and SYDVKM. The CDR3 is 15 residues long. V lost 6 bases and J lost 10; bases outside the gene matches: 8. The chain's CDR3 is CASRLGLAGVLEQFF. The CDR3 coding sequence is TGTGCCAGCAGGCTGGGACTAGCGGGAGTACTCGAGCAGTTCTTC. The full variable domain, with the rest looked up from reference TRBV28 and TRBJ2-1, is DVKVTQSSRYLVKRTGEKVFLECVQDMDHENMFWYRQDPGLGLRLIYFSYDVKMKEKGDIPEGYSVSREKKERFSLILESASTNQTSMYLCASRLGLAGVLEQFFGPGTRLTVL.

This chain joins TRBV25-1 and TRBJ1-1; 7 nucleotides match TRBD1. In germline, CDR1 is MGHDK, CDR2 SYGVNS. J gave up 8 bases and V 8 bases, and 14 bases lay outside the gene matches. The CDR3 is 14 amino acids. In nucleotides, the CDR3 is TGTGCCAGCTCGGAGGGGGCCAGGGCAATAGAAGCTTTCTTT. This sequence encodes CASSEGARAIEAFF.

The rearrangement uses TRBV4-3 and TRBJ2-1; tentatively, D is TRBD1 or TRBD2 (6 bases each). Between the trimmed V and J ends, which lost 0 bases and 3 bases, there was a span of 9 bases. CDR1 and CDR2 from the germline V gene are LGHNA and YSLEER. The CDR3 is 15 amino acids. CDR3 loop: CASSQEEGGYNEQFF. The CDR3 nucleotides are TGCGCCAGCAGCCAAGAGGAGGGGGGCTACAATGAGCAGTTCTTC.

The chain carries TRBV7-2 and TRBJ1-4; TRBD1 might be the D (5 bases). The germline gives CDR1 SGHTA, CDR2 FQGNSA. Trimming removed 5 bases from V and 2 bases from J, with 15 bases in between. The CDR3 length is 16 residues. The CDR3 here is CASSRGAGLTNEKLFF. The CDR3 nucleotides read TGTGCCAGCAGCCGCGGCGCGGGACTGACTAATGAAAAACTGTTTTTT.

This clonotype was seen more than once but under ten times. V gene TRBV7-9 combines with J gene TRBJ2-7, with 11 bases fitting TRBD2. The junction had 6 bases not matched to a gene; V was cut back by 5 bases and J by 3 bases. Germline V gives CDR1 SEHNR, CDR2 FQNEAQ (reference sequence). The CDR3 is 15 amino acids. The CDR3 region is CASSASGLAVYEQYF. The CDR3 nucleotides are TGTGCCAGCAGCGCCTCGGGACTAGCGGTCTACGAGCAGTACTTC.

This clonotype was counted only a few times. The chain combines TRBV28 with TRBJ2-6; 11 positions agree with TRBD2. Germline assignment: CDR1 MDHEN and CDR2 SYDVKM. This CDR3 comprises 18 residues. V was clipped by 6 bases and J by 4 bases; unmatched bases: 11. The chain's CDR3 is CASSLSLAGGTGANVLTF. The CDR3 DNA follows: TGTGCCAGCAGCCTCTCCTTAGCGGGAGGGACCGGGGCCAACGTCCTGACTTTC. Full variable domain (rest looked up from reference TRBV28 and TRBJ2-6): DVKVTQSSRYLVKRTGEKVFLECVQDMDHENMFWYRQDPGLGLRLIYFSYDVKMKEKGDIPEGYSVSREKKERFSLILESASTNQTSMYLCASSLSLAGGTGANVLTFGAGSRLTVL.

Only a few counts were recorded for this clonotype. The chain combines TRBV29-1 with TRBJ2-5, with D possibly matching TRBD1 (5 bases). In germline, CDR1 is SQVTM, CDR2 ANQGSEA. This CDR3 has 12 amino acids. V lost 2 bases and J 4 bases, leaving 8 bases between the germline ends. CDR3 sequence: CSVERQGETQYF. In DNA, the CDR3 is TGCAGCGTTGAACGCCAGGGAGAGACCCAGTACTTC.

CDR3 sequence (DNA): TGTGCCAGCAGTCCAGCTAGAGAAGGTGAGCAGTTCTTC. Its translation is CASSPAREGEQFF. V and J are TRBV6-2 or TRBV6-3 and TRBJ2-1; D unclear. The V gene's germline CDR1 is MNHEY and CDR2 SVGEGT. The V gene lost 5 bases and the J gene lost 9 bases, with 14 bases spanning the gap. The CDR3 runs to 13 residues.

The chain employs TRBV29-1 and TRBJ1-1; a possible D gene is TRBD1 (6 bases). V was cut by 2 bases and J by 3 bases, with 13 bases left in between. Per germline, CDR1 SQVTM and CDR2 ANQGSEA. The CDR3 runs 14 residues. The CDR3 sequence is CSVEKDRKDTEAFF. As DNA, the CDR3 is TGCAGCGTTGAAAAAGACAGGAAGGACACTGAAGCTTTCTTT.

About this clonotype: The germline gene is not matched at one end of the junction; a read error may be the cause. This chain uses TRBV2 with TRBJ2-7, with a possible D match to TRBD2 (6 bases). CDR3 size: 15 residues. CDR1 and CDR2 from the germline V gene are SNHLY and FYNNEI. CDR3 residues: CASSVGTVADYEQYF. CDR3 nucleotide sequence: TGCGCCAGCAGTGTAGGGACTGTTGCGGACTACGAGCAGTACTTC.

The chain is built from TRBV19 and TRBJ2-1; weak D call: TRBD1 (6 bases). This CDR3 region has 15 residues. Germline V CDR1 and CDR2: LNHDA, SQIVND (reference sequence). Trimming cost V 2 bases and J 2 bases, with 10 bases left between them. Here the CDR3 reads CASSITGTTYNEQFF. CDR3 nucleotide sequence: TGTGCCAGTAGTATAACCGGGACAACCTACAATGAGCAGTTCTTC. Combining the CDR3 with reference TRBV19 and TRBJ2-1 gives the whole variable domain DGGITQSPKYLFRKEGQNVTLSCEQNLNHDAMYWYRQDPGQGLRLIYYSQIVNDFQKGDIAEGYSVSREKKESFPLTVTSAQKNPTAFYLCASSITGTTYNEQFFGPGTRLTVL.

The rearrangement uses TRBV21-1 and TRBJ2-1; the table calls TRBD1, which could not be checked here. With the DNA end fitting TRBJ2-7 better, the J assignment may be wrong. TRBV21-1 is annotated as a pseudogene. The CDR3 covers 17 residues. This chain's CDR3 is CASSPRLDREFPYEQYF. CDR3 DNA sequence: TGTGCCAGCAGCCCACGACTGGACAGGGAGTTTCCCTACGAGCAGTACTTC.

Relative to its sample, this clonotype is medium-sized. This sequence joins TRBV6-2 or TRBV6-3 and TRBJ2-1; 8 bases agree with TRBD2. This CDR3 comprises 15 residues. The V and J ends lost 3 bases and 0 bases, in that order; junction bases with no gene match: 1. The germline gives CDR1 MNHEY, CDR2 SVGEGT. For the CDR3, the DNA is TGTGCCAGCAGTTATCTAGCGGGCTCCTACAATGAGCAGTTCTTC. Translation: CASSYLAGSYNEQFF.

This clonotype was picked up a small number of times. This sequence joins TRBV7-9 and TRBJ2-1; the match to TRBD2 covers 10 bases. This CDR3 spans 15 amino acids. Germline CDR1 SEHNR, CDR2 FQNEAQ (reference sequence). V lost 1 base, J lost 7 bases, and 4 bases stayed unmatched. CDR3 in amino acids: CASSLELAGSNEQFF. CDR3 nucleotide sequence: TGTGCCAGCAGCTTAGAACTAGCGGGGAGTAATGAGCAGTTCTTC.

The V and J genes are TRBV6-2 or TRBV6-3 and TRBJ2-6, with 9 bases fitting TRBD1. The CDR3 extends over 16 amino acids. Germline V lookup: CDR1 MNHEY, CDR2 SVGEGT. V lost 2 bases to trimming and J lost 4 bases; unmatched junction nucleotides: 3. CDR3: CASSYTGGSGANVLTF. CDR3 in DNA: TGTGCCAGCAGTTACACAGGGGGCTCCGGGGCCAACGTCCTGACTTTC.

Notes on this clonotype: This could be a read error, since a much larger clone is one nucleotide away. In DNA form, the CDR3 reads TGTGCCAGCAGCTTAGGGGGACAGGGGGCAACCGGGGCGCTGTTTTTT. Its protein is CASSLGGQGATGALFF. The V gene is TRBV7-2, the J gene TRBJ2-2, with 12 positions matching TRBD1. This CDR3 contains 16 residues. The V gene's germline CDR1 is SGHTA and CDR2 FQGNSA.